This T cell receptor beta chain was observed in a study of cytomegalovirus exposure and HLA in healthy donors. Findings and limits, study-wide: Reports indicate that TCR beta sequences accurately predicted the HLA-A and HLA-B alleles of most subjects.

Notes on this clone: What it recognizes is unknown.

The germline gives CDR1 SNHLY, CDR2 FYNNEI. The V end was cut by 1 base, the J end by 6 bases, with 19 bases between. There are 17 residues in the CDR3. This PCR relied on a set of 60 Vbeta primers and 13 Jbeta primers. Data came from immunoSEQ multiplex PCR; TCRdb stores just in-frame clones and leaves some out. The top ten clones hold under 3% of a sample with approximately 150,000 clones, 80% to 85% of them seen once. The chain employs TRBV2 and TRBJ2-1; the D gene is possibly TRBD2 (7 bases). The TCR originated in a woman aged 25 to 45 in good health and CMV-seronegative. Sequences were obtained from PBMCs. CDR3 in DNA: TGTGCCAGCAGTGAAGACTTCCTAACGGGGGGCCCCAATGAGCAGTTCTTC. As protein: CASSEDFLTGGPNEQFF.